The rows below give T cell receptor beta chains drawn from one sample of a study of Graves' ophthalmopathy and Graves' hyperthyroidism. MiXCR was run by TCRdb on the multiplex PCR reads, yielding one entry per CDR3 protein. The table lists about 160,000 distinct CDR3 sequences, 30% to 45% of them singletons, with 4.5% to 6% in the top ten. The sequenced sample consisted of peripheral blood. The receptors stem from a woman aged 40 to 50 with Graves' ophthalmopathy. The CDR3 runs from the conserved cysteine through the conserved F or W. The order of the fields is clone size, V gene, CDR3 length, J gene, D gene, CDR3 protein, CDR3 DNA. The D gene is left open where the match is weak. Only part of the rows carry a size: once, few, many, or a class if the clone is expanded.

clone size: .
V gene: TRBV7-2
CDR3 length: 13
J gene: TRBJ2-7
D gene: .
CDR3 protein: CASSAPEAYEQYF
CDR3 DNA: TGTGCCAGCAGCGCGCCCGAGGCCTACGAGCAGTACTTC

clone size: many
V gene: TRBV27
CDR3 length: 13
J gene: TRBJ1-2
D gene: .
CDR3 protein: CARAGRSNYGYTF
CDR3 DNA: TGTGCCAGAGCGGGGCGTTCTAACTATGGCTACACCTTC

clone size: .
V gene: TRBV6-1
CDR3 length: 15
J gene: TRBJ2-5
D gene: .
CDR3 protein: CASSERPNRQETQYF
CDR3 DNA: TGTGCCAGCAGTGAACGGCCAAATCGGCAAGAGACCCAGTACTTC

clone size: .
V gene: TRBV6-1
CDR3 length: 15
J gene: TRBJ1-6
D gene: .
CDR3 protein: CASSASTGRVSPLHF
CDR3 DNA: TGTGCCAGCAGTGCGTCAACAGGGCGGGTTTCGCCCCTCCACTTT

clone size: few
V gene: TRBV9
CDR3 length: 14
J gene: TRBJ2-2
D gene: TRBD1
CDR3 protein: CASSTRQGKGELFF
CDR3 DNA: TGTGCCAGCAGCACTCGACAGGGGAAGGGGGAGCTGTTTTTT

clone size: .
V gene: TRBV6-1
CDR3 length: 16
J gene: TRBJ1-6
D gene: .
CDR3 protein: CASSEVGGGTDSPLHF
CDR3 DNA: TGTGCCAGCAGTGAAGTTGGGGGGGGCACGGATTCACCCCTCCACTTT

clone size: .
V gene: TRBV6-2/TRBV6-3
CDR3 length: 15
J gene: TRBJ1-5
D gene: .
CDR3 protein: CASSYSWGSAQPQHF
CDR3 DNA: TGTGCCAGCAGTTACTCGTGGGGGAGCGCTCAGCCCCAGCATTTT

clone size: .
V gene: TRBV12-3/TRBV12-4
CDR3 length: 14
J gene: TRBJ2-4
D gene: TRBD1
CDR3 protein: CASSFRQGARNQYF
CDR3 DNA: TGTGCCAGCAGTTTTAGACAGGGGGCGCGGAATCAGTACTTC

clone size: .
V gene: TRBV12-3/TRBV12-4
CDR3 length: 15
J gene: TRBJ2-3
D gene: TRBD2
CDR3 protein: CASSQSSGGSDTQYF
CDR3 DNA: TGTGCCAGCAGCCAATCTAGCGGAGGTTCAGATACGCAGTATTTT

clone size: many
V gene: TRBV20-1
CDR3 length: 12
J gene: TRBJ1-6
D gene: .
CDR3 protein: CSANMLGSPLHF
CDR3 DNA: TGCAGTGCTAACATGTTGGGCTCACCCCTCCACTTT

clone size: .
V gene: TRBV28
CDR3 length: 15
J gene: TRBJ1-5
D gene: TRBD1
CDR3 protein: CASSFNRGLNQPQHF
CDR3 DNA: TGTGCCAGCAGTTTTAACAGGGGGCTCAATCAGCCCCAGCATTTT

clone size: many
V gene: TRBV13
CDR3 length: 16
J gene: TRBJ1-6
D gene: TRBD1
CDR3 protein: CASSQSRQGINSPLHF
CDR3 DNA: TGTGCCAGCAGCCAGAGCCGACAGGGGATTAATTCACCCCTCCACTTT

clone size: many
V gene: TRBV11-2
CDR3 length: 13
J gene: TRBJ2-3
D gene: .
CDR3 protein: CASSLEGTDTQYF
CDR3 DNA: TGTGCCAGCAGCTTAGAAGGCACAGATACGCAGTATTTT

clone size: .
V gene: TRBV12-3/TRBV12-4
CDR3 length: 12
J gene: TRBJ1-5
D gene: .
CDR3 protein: CASRQGTQPQHF
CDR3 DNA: TGTGCCAGCAGACAGGGAACTCAGCCCCAGCATTTT

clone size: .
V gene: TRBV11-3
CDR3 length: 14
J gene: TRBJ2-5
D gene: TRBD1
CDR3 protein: CASSLRQGQETQYF
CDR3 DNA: TGTGCCAGCAGCCTGAGACAGGGTCAGGAGACCCAGTACTTC

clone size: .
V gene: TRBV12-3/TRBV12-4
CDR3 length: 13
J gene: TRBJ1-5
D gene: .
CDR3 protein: CASSLWAFGPQHF
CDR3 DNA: TGTGCCAGCAGTTTGTGGGCCTTTGGGCCCCAGCATTTT

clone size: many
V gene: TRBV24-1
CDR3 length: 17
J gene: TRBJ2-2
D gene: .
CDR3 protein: CATSLSTRGFYSGELFF
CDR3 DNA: TGTGCCACCAGTTTAAGTACTCGAGGCTTTTACTCCGGGGAGCTGTTTTTT

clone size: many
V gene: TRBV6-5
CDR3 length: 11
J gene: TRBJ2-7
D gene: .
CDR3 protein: CASMSTYEQYF
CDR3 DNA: TGTGCCAGCATGTCGACCTACGAGCAGTACTTC

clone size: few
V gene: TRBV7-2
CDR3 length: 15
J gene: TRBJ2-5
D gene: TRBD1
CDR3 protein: CASSLRTGDWETQYF
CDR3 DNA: TGTGCCAGCAGCTTAAGGACAGGGGACTGGGAGACCCAGTACTTC

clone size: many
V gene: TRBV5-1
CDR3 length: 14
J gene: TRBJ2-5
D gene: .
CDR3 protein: CASSLSWAGETQYF
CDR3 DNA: TGCGCCAGCAGCTTGTCGTGGGCCGGAGAGACCCAGTACTTC

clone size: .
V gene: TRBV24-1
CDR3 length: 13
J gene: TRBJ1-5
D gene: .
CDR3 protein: CATSDLTGKPQHF
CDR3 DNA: TGTGCCACCAGTGATTTGACAGGAAAGCCCCAGCATTTT

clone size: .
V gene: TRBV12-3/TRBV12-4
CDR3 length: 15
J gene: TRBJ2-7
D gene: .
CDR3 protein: CASSLAQGHSYEQYF
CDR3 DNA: TGTGCCAGCAGTTTAGCACAGGGCCATTCCTACGAGCAGTACTTC

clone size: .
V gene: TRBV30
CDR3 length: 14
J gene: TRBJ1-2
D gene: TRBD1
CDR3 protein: CAWSVTGGGYGYTF
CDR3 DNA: TGTGCCTGGAGTGTAACAGGGGGTGGCTATGGCTACACCTTC

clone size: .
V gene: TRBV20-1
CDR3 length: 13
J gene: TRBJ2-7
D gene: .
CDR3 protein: CSAREIGGGEQYF
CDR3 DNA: TGCAGTGCTAGAGAGATCGGGGGAGGCGAGCAGTACTTC

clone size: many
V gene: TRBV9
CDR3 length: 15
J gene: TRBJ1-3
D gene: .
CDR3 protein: CASSVEDSSGNTIYF
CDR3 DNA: TGTGCCAGCAGCGTAGAGGACAGCTCTGGAAACACCATATATTTT

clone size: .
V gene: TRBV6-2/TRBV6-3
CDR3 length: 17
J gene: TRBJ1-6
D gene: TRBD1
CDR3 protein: CASSSYRDRGRGSPLHF
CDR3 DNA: TGTGCCAGCAGTTCCTACCGGGACAGGGGACGGGGTTCACCCCTCCACTTT

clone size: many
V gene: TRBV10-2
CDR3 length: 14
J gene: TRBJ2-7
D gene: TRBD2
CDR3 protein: CASSGTSGAYEQYF
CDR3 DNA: TGCGCCAGCAGTGGGACTAGCGGGGCCTACGAGCAGTACTTC

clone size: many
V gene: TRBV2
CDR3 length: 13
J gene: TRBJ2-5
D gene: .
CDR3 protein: CASSDEYQETQYF
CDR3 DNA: TGTGCCAGCAGTGATGAGTACCAAGAGACCCAGTACTTC

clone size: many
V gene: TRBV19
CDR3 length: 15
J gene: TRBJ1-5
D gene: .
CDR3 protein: CASKSEDRRNQPQHF
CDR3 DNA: TGTGCCAGTAAATCCGAGGACAGACGAAATCAGCCCCAGCATTTT

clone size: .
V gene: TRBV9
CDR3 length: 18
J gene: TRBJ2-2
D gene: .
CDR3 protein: CASSGGGRALSNTGELFF
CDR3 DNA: TGTGCCAGCAGCGGAGGAGGCAGGGCCCTCTCCAATACCGGGGAGCTGTTTTTT

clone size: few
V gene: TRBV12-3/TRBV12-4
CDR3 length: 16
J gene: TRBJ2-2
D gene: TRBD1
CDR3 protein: CASSFQGAVGTGELFF
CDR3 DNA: TGTGCCAGCAGTTTTCAGGGGGCGGTTGGCACCGGGGAGCTGTTTTTT

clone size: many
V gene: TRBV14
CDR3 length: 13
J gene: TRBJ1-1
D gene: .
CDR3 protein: CASSHGWTTEAFF
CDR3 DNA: TGTGCCAGCAGCCATGGGTGGACCACTGAAGCTTTCTTT

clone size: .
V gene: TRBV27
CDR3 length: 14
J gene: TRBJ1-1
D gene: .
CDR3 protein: CASGSHSMNTEAFF
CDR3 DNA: TGTGCCAGCGGAAGTCACAGCATGAACACTGAAGCTTTCTTT

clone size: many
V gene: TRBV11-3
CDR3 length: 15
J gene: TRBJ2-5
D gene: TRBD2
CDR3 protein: CASSRGTSGGETQYF
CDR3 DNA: TGTGCCAGCAGCCGAGGGACTAGCGGCGGTGAGACCCAGTACTTC

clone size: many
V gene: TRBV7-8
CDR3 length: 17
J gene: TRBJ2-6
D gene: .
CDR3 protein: CASSHRTGPSGANVLTF
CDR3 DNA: TGTGCCAGCAGTCATCGGACGGGTCCCTCTGGGGCCAACGTCCTGACTTTC

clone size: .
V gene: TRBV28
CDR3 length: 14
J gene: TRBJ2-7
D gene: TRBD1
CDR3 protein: CASSWGTGGSEQYF
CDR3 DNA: TGTGCCAGCAGTTGGGGGACAGGGGGCTCCGAGCAGTACTTC

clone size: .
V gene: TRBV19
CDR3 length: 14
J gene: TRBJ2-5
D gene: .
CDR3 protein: CASSITGGEETQYF
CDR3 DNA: TGTGCCAGTAGTATCACAGGCGGCGAAGAGACCCAGTACTTC

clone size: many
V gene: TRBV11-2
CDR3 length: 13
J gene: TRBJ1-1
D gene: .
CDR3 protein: CASSLVHPFPAFF
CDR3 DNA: TGTGCCAGCAGCTTAGTACACCCCTTTCCGGCTTTCTTT

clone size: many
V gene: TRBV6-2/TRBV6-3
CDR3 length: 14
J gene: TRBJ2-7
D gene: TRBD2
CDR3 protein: CASSLPSGTYEQYF
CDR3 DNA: TGTGCCAGCAGTTTACCTAGCGGAACCTACGAGCAGTACTTC